The 30 T cell receptor beta chains listed next were all sequenced from one sample in a study of human thymus T cells. Sequencing used immunoSEQ multiplex PCR; TCRdb keeps in-frame clones, though not all of them. Here the sample spans more than 45,000 clones, around 94% being singletons. The source material was blood. Receptor source: a boy younger than two with a congenital heart defect but otherwise immunologically healthy.

This rearrangement joins TRBV19 to TRBJ2-7; TRBD1 matches 9 bases. With 3 bases clipped from V and 3 bases from J, the junction kept 3 bases outside the gene matches. Germline CDR1 is LNHDA and CDR2 is SQIVND (reference sequence). This CDR3 contains 14 residues. The CDR3 loop reads CASSMGTGNYEQYF. The CDR3 DNA follows: TGTGCCAGTAGTATGGGGACAGGGAACTACGAGCAGTACTTC.

The genes are TRBV27 and TRBJ2-7; 9 bases match TRBD1. CDR3 length: 15 residues. Germline loops: CDR1 MNHEY, CDR2 SMNVEV (reference sequence). V lost 5 bases, J lost 2 bases, and 7 bases stayed unmatched. The CDR3 loop reads CASSLRDRVTYEQYF. In DNA, the CDR3 is TGTGCCAGCAGTCTCCGGGACAGGGTCACCTACGAGCAGTACTTC.

The chain joins TRBV10-3 to TRBJ2-7; D remains unclear. The ends were cut back, 0 bases at V and 5 bases at J, with 5 bases in the middle. The CDR3 loop spans 12 amino acids. CDR1 is ENHRY and CDR2 is SYGVKD in the germline V gene. The CDR3 region is CAISESVDEQYF. CDR3 bases: TGTGCCATCAGTGAGTCGGTGGACGAGCAGTACTTC.

This clone was picked up one time. This chain joins TRBV25-1 and TRBJ1-1, with TRBD1 as a possible D gene (6 bases). Trimming cost V 1 base and J 0 bases, with 15 bases left between them. Germline loops: CDR1 MGHDK, CDR2 SYGVNS. The CDR3 has 17 residues. The CDR3 DNA is TGTGCCAGCAGTGAATGGGGCAGGGGTATGGTGAACACTGAAGCTTTCTTT. Translated: CASSEWGRGMVNTEAFF.

The chain is built from TRBV10-2 and TRBJ1-2; D is unclear. This CDR3 contains 13 residues. In germline, CDR1 is WSHSY, CDR2 SAAADI. Trimming removed 0 bases at V and 8 bases at J, with 10 bases between. The CDR3 sequence is CASSESGKGGYTF. CDR3 nucleotide sequence: TGCGCCAGCAGTGAGTCGGGGAAAGGGGGCTACACCTTC.

This chain joins TRBV5-6 and TRBJ2-1; D unclear. Trimming shortened V by 1 base and J by 2 bases, and 10 bases separated the two germline ends. The germline gives CDR1 SGHDT, CDR2 YYEEEE. The CDR3 runs to 15 residues. CDR3 DNA: TGTGCCAGCAGCTTGAAGCTAGTAACCTACAATGAGCAGTTCTTC. It is translated as CASSLKLVTYNEQFF. Together with reference TRBV5-6 and TRBJ2-1, the CDR3 gives the full variable domain: DAGVTQSPTHLIKTRGQQVTLRCSPKSGHDTVSWYQQALGQGPQFIFQYYEEEERQRGNFPDRFSGHQFPNYSSELNVNALLLGDSALYLCASSLKLVTYNEQFFGPGTRLTVL.

Comments on this clone: The junction shows a germline mismatch at one end, possibly a read error. The V gene is TRBV2, the J gene TRBJ1-2; D unclear. The germline V gene has CDR1 SNHLY and CDR2 FYNNEI. The CDR3 runs 12 residues. The DNA of the CDR3 is TGTGCCAGCAGCCTCGGCAGCTATGGCCACACCTTC. It encodes CASSLGSYGHTF.

V and J are TRBV5-6 and TRBJ2-3; no clear D gene. The CDR3 has 15 amino acids. CDR1 and CDR2 (germline): SGHDT, YYEEEE. Trimming took 0 bases from V and 2 from J, leaving 10 bases between them. Here the CDR3 DNA reads TGTGCCAGCAGCTTGGGTCTGACCCCCACAGATACGCAGTATTTT. Translation gives CASSLGLTPTDTQYF.

V is TRBV18 and J is TRBJ2-2; the match to TRBD2 covers 13 bases. The CDR3 consists of 17 residues. Germline V gene sequence: CDR1 KGHSH, CDR2 LQKENI. J gave up 2 bases and V 3 bases, and 3 bases lay outside the gene matches. CDR3 sequence (DNA): TGTGCCAGCTCACCGAGACTAGCGGGGGGTAACACCGGGGAGCTGTTTTTT. The encoded protein is CASSPRLAGGNTGELFF. The full variable domain, its missing parts supplied by reference TRBV18 and TRBJ2-2, is NAGVMQNPRHLVRRRGQEARLRCSPMKGHSHVYWYRQLPEEGLKFMVYLQKENIIDESGMPKERFSAEFPKEGPSILRIQQVVRGDSAAYFCASSPRLAGGNTGELFFGEGSRLTVL.

The chain uses TRBV15 and TRBJ2-1; D is unresolved. The CDR3 has 13 residues. The V end was cut by 3 bases, the J end by 1 base, with 4 bases between. Germline V gives CDR1 LNHNV, CDR2 YYDKDF (reference sequence). CDR3 protein: CATSSQSYNEQFF. CDR3 bases: TGTGCCACCAGCAGTCAGTCCTACAATGAGCAGTTCTTC.

The rearrangement links TRBV7-2 to TRBJ2-2; 13 nucleotides agree with TRBD2. Unmatched junction bases numbered 0, after V lost 8 bases and J lost 0 bases. This CDR3 comprises 15 residues. The germline gives CDR1 SGHTA, CDR2 FQGNSA. CDR3: CASGLAGANTGELFF. The CDR3 DNA reads as TGTGCCAGCGGACTAGCGGGGGCGAACACCGGGGAGCTGTTTTTT.

This chain links TRBV27 with TRBJ1-2; a possible D gene is TRBD1 (5 bases). Germline CDR1 reads MNHEY; CDR2 reads SMNVEV (reference sequence). With 8 bases removed from V and 7 bases from J, the gap between germline ends came to 23 bases. There are 15 residues in the CDR3. In DNA, the CDR3 is TGTGCCAGCTGGCGCGTAGGGGAACATAGCTTTGGCTACACCTTC. Translated: CASWRVGEHSFGYTF.

Points on this clone: Other nucleotide sequences from this sample produce the same CDR3. The rearrangement links TRBV5-1 to TRBJ2-7, with D possibly matching TRBD1 (5 bases). In germline, CDR1 is SGHRS, CDR2 YFSETQ. Trimming took off 0 bases at V and 1 base at J, with 5 bases between the two ends. There are 13 residues in the CDR3. The CDR3 region has the DNA TGCGCCAGCAGCTTGGACAGGTCCTACGAGCAGTACTTC. Amino acids: CASSLDRSYEQYF.

The chain joins TRBV25-1 to TRBJ2-1, with D tentatively TRBD1 (6 bases). Germline lookup yields CDR1 MGHDK and CDR2 SYGVNS. The CDR3 contains 15 residues. Trimming cost V 1 base and J 0 bases, with 7 bases left between them. For the CDR3, the DNA is TGTGCCAGCAGTGAATCGGACAGCTCCTACAATGAGCAGTTCTTC. It yields the protein CASSESDSSYNEQFF.

The genes are TRBV5-1 and TRBJ1-6; D gene ambiguous. Trimming shortened V by 4 bases and J by 2 bases, and 13 bases separated the two germline ends. Germline assignment: CDR1 SGHRS and CDR2 YFSETQ. The CDR3 covers 16 residues. CDR3: CASSPGELTYNSPLHF. The CDR3 DNA is TGCGCCAGCAGCCCCGGGGAGTTGACCTATAATTCACCCCTCCACTTT.

The chain links TRBV23-1 to TRBJ2-5; the match to TRBD1 covers 7 bases. TRBV23-1 is designated an ORF whose function remains uncertain. After removal of 2 bases from V and 2 bases from J, the junction contained 8 bases not matched to a gene. This CDR3 contains 16 residues. The CDR3 DNA follows: TGCGCCAGCAGTCAACCTAGGACAGGCCCTCAAGAGACCCAGTACTTC. It encodes CASSQPRTGPQETQYF.

This chain links TRBV15 with TRBJ2-2; D perhaps matches TRBD2 (6 bases). Germline CDR1 reads LNHNV; CDR2 reads YYDKDF (reference sequence). The CDR3 consists of 17 residues. V lost 2 bases and J lost 2, with 15 bases in between. This chain's CDR3 is CATSRSRRLDNTGELFF. The CDR3 DNA is TGTGCCACCAGCAGATCCCGTCGACTAGACAACACCGGGGAGCTGTTTTTT.

The chain has TRBV10-3 and TRBJ2-7; 8 positions match TRBD2. Germline CDR1 is ENHRY and CDR2 is SYGVKD. Trimming took 5 bases from V and 6 from J; bases not matched to a gene: 9. This CDR3 has 14 amino acids. As DNA, the CDR3 is TGTGCCATCAGTTCGGGGGGGAGGGCAAGCGAGCAGTACTTC. Protein product: CAISSGGRASEQYF.

The CDR3 reads CASSVGPAGGVTDTQYF. CDR3 DNA: TGTGCCAGCAGCGTAGGTCCAGCGGGAGGAGTGACAGATACGCAGTATTTT. The gene calls are TRBV9 and TRBJ2-3; TRBD2 matches 9 bases. The V and J ends lost 0 bases and 3 bases, in that order; junction bases with no gene match: 8. CDR3 length: 17 amino acids. Germline V lookup: CDR1 SGDLS, CDR2 YYNGEE.

The chain couples TRBV23-1 to TRBJ1-4; 8 positions agree with TRBD1. TRBV23-1 is labeled an ORF, and its function is uncertain. The CDR3 consists of 17 residues. After removal of 3 bases from V and 6 bases from J, the junction contained 12 bases not matched to a gene. The CDR3 sequence is CASSQPGQAVGDEKLFF. DNA for the CDR3: TGCGCCAGCAGTCAGCCGGGACAGGCGGTCGGGGATGAAAAACTGTTTTTT.

The chain links TRBV5-1 to TRBJ2-3, with TRBD1 identical over 8 bases. Looked up from germline, CDR1 is SGHRS and CDR2 is YFSETQ. Trimming removed 4 bases from V and 2 bases from J; junction bases left unmatched: 3. The CDR3 loop spans 14 amino acids. The CDR3 DNA follows: TGCGCCAGCAGCCCGGGACAGGACACAGATACGCAGTATTTT. Translation gives CASSPGQDTDTQYF.

The gene calls are TRBV28 and TRBJ1-5; 10 bases match TRBD1. The germline gives CDR1 MDHEN, CDR2 SYDVKM. The junction had 4 bases not matched to a gene; V was cut back by 4 bases and J by 1 base. There are 16 residues in the CDR3. In DNA form, the CDR3 reads TGTGCCAGCAGTTCGACAGGGGGCTGGAGCAATCAGCCCCAGCATTTT. Its translation is CASSSTGGWSNQPQHF.

This sequence joins TRBV7-2 and TRBJ2-7; TRBD1 or TRBD2 may be the D gene (5 bases each). The germline V gene has CDR1 SGHTA and CDR2 FQGNSA. V was cut by 2 bases and J by 2 bases, with 16 bases left in between. The CDR3 loop spans 16 amino acids. The chain's CDR3 is CASSLRGGGRAYEQYF. The CDR3 region has the DNA TGTGCCAGCAGCTTAAGGGGTGGGGGTAGGGCCTACGAGCAGTACTTC.

The chain employs TRBV19 and TRBJ1-5; the D is unclear. This CDR3 contains 17 residues. Germline V gene sequence: CDR1 LNHDA, CDR2 SQIVND (reference sequence). V dropped 3 bases and J dropped 1 base, with 16 bases sitting between them. The CDR3 region is CASSISVWGRSNQPQHF. DNA for the CDR3: TGTGCCAGTAGTATTTCGGTGTGGGGTCGCAGCAATCAGCCCCAGCATTTT.

The V and J genes are TRBV25-1 and TRBJ2-1; no reliable D call. Germline CDR1 and CDR2: MGHDK and SYGVNS. This CDR3 is built from 15 residues. Trimming stripped 2 bases from V and 3 bases from J, with 11 bases between. CDR3 loop: CASSERLSFYNEQFF. The CDR3 nucleotides read TGTGCCAGCAGTGAAAGGTTGTCATTCTACAATGAGCAGTTCTTC. The entire variable domain, with the rest obtained from reference TRBV25-1 and TRBJ2-1, is as follows: EADIYQTPRYLVIGTGKKITLECSQTMGHDKMYWYQQDPGMELHLIHYSYGVNSTEKGDLSSESTVSRIRTEHFPLTLESARPSHTSQYLCASSERLSFYNEQFFGPGTRLTVL.

The gene calls are TRBV25-1 and TRBJ1-3, with D perhaps TRBD1 (6 bases). This CDR3 region has 13 residues. Deletions cut 3 bases from V and 4 bases from J, with 7 bases between. Germline CDR1 reads MGHDK; CDR2 reads SYGVNS. DNA of the CDR3: TGTGCCAGCAGTGATGACAGGGGAAACACCATATATTTT. Translating it yields CASSDDRGNTIYF.

The chain links TRBV7-2 to TRBJ1-2; D perhaps matches TRBD1 (5 bases). V was cut by 1 base and J by 4 bases, with 10 bases left in between. The CDR3 totals 14 residues. Germline lookup yields CDR1 SGHTA and CDR2 FQGNSA. CDR3 nucleotide sequence: TGTGCCAGCAGCTTAGGCCAGGGCGGCTATGGCTACACCTTC. It yields the protein CASSLGQGGYGYTF.

The chain uses TRBV6-6 and TRBJ1-1; no firm D call. V was shortened by 2 bases and J by 7 bases, with 5 bases between the two germline ends. The CDR3 runs to 11 residues. The germline gives CDR1 MNHNY, CDR2 SVGAGI (reference sequence). The CDR3 loop reads CASSYGFEAFF. As DNA, the CDR3 is TGTGCCAGCAGTTACGGGTTTGAAGCTTTCTTT.

The chain joins TRBV10-3 to TRBJ2-2; no firm D call. This CDR3 has 18 amino acids. Germline V gives CDR1 ENHRY, CDR2 SYGVKD. Trimming took 3 bases from V and 8 from J, leaving 25 bases between them. CDR3 amino acids: CAISETRAWLHPRGELFF. The CDR3 DNA reads as TGTGCCATCAGTGAAACCCGTGCCTGGCTTCATCCGAGGGGGGAGCTGTTTTTT.

This sequence joins TRBV2 and TRBJ1-1; D unclear. Trimming pared 6 bases from V and 2 bases from J, leaving 16 bases between. This CDR3 comprises 15 residues. CDR1 is SNHLY, CDR2 FYNNEI, per germline. The CDR3 is CASRIRSQLNTEAFF. In DNA, the CDR3 is TGTGCCAGCAGAATAAGGAGTCAGCTTAACACTGAAGCTTTCTTT.